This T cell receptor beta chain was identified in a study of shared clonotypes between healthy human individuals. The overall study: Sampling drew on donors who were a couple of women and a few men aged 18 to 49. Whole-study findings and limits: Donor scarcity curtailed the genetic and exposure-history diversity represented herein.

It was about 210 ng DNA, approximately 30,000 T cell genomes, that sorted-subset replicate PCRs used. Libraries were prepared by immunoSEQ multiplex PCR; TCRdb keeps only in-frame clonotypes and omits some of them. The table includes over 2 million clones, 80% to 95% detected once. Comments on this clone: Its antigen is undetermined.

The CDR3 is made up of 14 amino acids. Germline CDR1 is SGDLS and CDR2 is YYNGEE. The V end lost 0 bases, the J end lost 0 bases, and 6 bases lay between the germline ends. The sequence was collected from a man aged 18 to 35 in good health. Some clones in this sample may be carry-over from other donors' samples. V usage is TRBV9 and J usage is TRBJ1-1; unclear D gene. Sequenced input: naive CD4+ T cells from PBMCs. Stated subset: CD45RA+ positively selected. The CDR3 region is CASSVETLNTEAFF. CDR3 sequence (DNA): TGTGCCAGCAGCGTAGAGACACTGAACACTGAAGCTTTCTTT. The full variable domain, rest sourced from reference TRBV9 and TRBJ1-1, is DSGVTQTPKHLITATGQRVTLRCSPRSGDLSVYWYQQSLDQGLQFLIQYYNGEERAKGNILERFSAQQFPDLHSELNLSSLELGDSALYFCASSVETLNTEAFFGQGTRLTVV.